The 22 T cell receptor beta chains reported below all come from one sample, sequenced in a study of OX40 agonist ivuxolimab in advanced cancers. Assay: immunoSEQ multiplex PCR; the TCRdb copy retains only in-frame clones and omits some. This table has 53,000 or so clones, approximately 83% appearing once. The source was CD4+ or CD8+ T cells sorted from blood, collected in a trial of the OX40 agonist ivuxolimab. These receptor sequences come from an adult with an advanced solid tumor such as melanoma, head and neck, liver or kidney cancer.

CDR3 region: CASSIDENRDGYEQYF. For the CDR3, the DNA is TGTGCCAGTAGTATAGATGAAAACAGGGATGGCTACGAGCAGTACTTC. The V and J genes are TRBV19 and TRBJ2-7; D may be TRBD1 (6 bases). V lost 0 bases and J lost 3, with 15 bases in between. The CDR3 loop spans 16 amino acids. Per the germline V gene, CDR1 is LNHDA and CDR2 is SQIVND (reference sequence).

V and J are TRBV5-4 and TRBJ1-6; D possibly corresponds to TRBD1 (6 bases). The germline CDR1 and CDR2 sequences are SGHNT and YYREEE (reference sequence). Between the trimmed V and J ends, which lost 4 bases and 1 base, there was a span of 12 bases. This CDR3 has 16 residues. The DNA of the CDR3 is TGTGCCAGCAGCCCTGACAGGCGGTCCTATAATTCACCCCTCCACTTT. This translates into CASSPDRRSYNSPLHF.

The chain carries TRBV12-2 and TRBJ1-1; the table names TRBD1, a call not compared with the DNA. TRBV12-2 is shown as a pseudogene. The CDR3 is 15 amino acids. In nucleotides, the CDR3 is TGTGCAAGTCGCTTAGGCCCCTGGCTCTGGTCTGAAGCTTTCTTT. Amino acid sequence: CASRLGPWLWSEAFF.

The CDR3 loop reads CASRDRDGRIGSPLHF. In DNA, the CDR3 is TGTGCCAGCAGAGACAGGGATGGAAGGATAGGCTCACCCCTCCACTTT. The rearrangement joins TRBV2 to TRBJ1-6, with TRBD1 matching over 7 bases. The CDR3 is 16 amino acids. Trimming removed 6 bases from V and 10 bases from J; junction bases left unmatched: 15. CDR1 is SNHLY and CDR2 is FYNNEI in the germline V gene.

The chain is built from TRBV9 and TRBJ1-5, with D unclear. This CDR3 is 15 amino acids long. CDR1 and CDR2 (germline): SGDLS, YYNGEE. Trimming took 0 bases from V and 0 from J, leaving 7 bases between them. CDR3 DNA sequence: TGTGCCAGCAGCGTAGAAGGTTTTAGCAATCAGCCCCAGCATTTT. This sequence encodes CASSVEGFSNQPQHF. Looking up the rest from reference TRBV9 and TRBJ1-5 gives the full variable domain: DSGVTQTPKHLITATGQRVTLRCSPRSGDLSVYWYQQSLDQGLQFLIQYYNGEERAKGNILERFSAQQFPDLHSELNLSSLELGDSALYFCASSVEGFSNQPQHFGDGTRLSIL.

The chain recombines TRBV28 with TRBJ2-7, with TRBD1 as a possible D gene (6 bases). Deletions cut 6 bases from V and 2 bases from J, with 14 bases between. The CDR3 runs 14 residues. From germline, CDR1 is MDHEN and CDR2 SYDVKM. In nucleotides, the CDR3 is TGTGCCAGCAGCCGACAGGCTCTAACCTACGAGCAGTACTTC. Translated: CASSRQALTYEQYF. Using reference TRBV28 and TRBJ2-7 for the parts outside the CDR3, the full variable domain is DVKVTQSSRYLVKRTGEKVFLECVQDMDHENMFWYRQDPGLGLRLIYFSYDVKMKEKGDIPEGYSVSREKKERFSLILESASTNQTSMYLCASSRQALTYEQYFGPGTRLTVT.

The chain couples TRBV5-1 to TRBJ2-1, with unresolved D. The CDR3 spans 14 residues. Germline V gene lookup returns CDR1 SGHRS and CDR2 YFSETQ. V shed 0 bases and J shed 10 bases, with 14 bases lying between them. In DNA, the CDR3 is TGCGCCAGCAGCTTGGAGGCAGGTCAAGGAGAGCAGTTCTTC. Translation: CASSLEAGQGEQFF.

The chain employs TRBV16 and TRBJ1-5, with 11 bases aligning to TRBD1. J was trimmed by 8 bases and V by 4 bases; bases with no gene match: 4. This CDR3 spans 14 amino acids. Looked up from germline, CDR1 is KGHSY and CDR2 is FQNENV. CDR3 sequence reads: CASSRRTGGKPQHF. The DNA for the CDR3 is TGTGCCAGCAGCCGACGGACAGGGGGCAAGCCCCAGCATTTT.

V usage is TRBV4-2 and J usage is TRBJ2-7, with a possible D match to TRBD1 (5 bases). CDR3 length: 13 residues. The V gene lost 3 bases and the J gene lost 2 bases, with 8 bases spanning the gap. The germline CDR1 and CDR2 sequences are LGHNA and YNFKEQ. The CDR3 sequence is CASSHDRTYEQYF. The DNA of the CDR3 is TGTGCCAGCAGCCATGACAGAACCTACGAGCAGTACTTC.

This chain links TRBV19 with TRBJ2-3; 10 nucleotides line up with TRBD2. With 6 bases clipped from V and 4 bases from J, the junction kept 4 bases outside the gene matches. CDR1 is LNHDA and CDR2 is SQIVND in the germline V gene (reference sequence). The CDR3 runs 14 residues. Here the CDR3 reads CASRRLAGSDTQYF. The CDR3 DNA reads TGTGCCAGTAGAAGACTAGCGGGTTCAGATACGCAGTATTTT.

The V gene is TRBV5-6, the J gene TRBJ2-5; D remains ambiguous. V lost 1 base and J lost 1, with 5 bases in between. This CDR3 spans 13 amino acids. CDR1 and CDR2 from the germline V gene are SGHDT and YYEEEE. CDR3 sequence: CASSLLLQETQYF. The CDR3, as DNA: TGTGCCAGCAGCTTGTTACTCCAAGAGACCCAGTACTTC.

The rearrangement uses TRBV6-1 and TRBJ1-1, with 8 bases lining up with TRBD1. The junction had 5 bases not matched to a gene; V was cut back by 7 bases and J by 1 base. Germline CDR1 and CDR2: MNHNS and SASEGT. This CDR3 has 14 residues. CDR3 DNA: TGTGCCAGCACTGTTGACAGGGGGAACACTGAAGCTTTCTTT. It translates to CASTVDRGNTEAFF.

The rearrangement uses TRBV14 and TRBJ2-7; a possible D gene is TRBD2 (6 bases). Germline loops: CDR1 SGHDN, CDR2 FVKESK. Trimming removed 0 bases at V and 5 bases at J, with 20 bases between. The CDR3 sequence is 17 residues long. The CDR3 here is CASSQDSGRPSRHEQYF. Written as DNA, the CDR3 is TGTGCCAGCAGCCAAGATAGTGGGAGGCCTTCTCGTCACGAGCAGTACTTC.

The CDR3, as DNA: TGTGCCAGCAGTGTTTGGACGGGGGGCGGCGATCAGCCCCAGCATTTT. This sequence encodes CASSVWTGGGDQPQHF. The chain combines TRBV2 with TRBJ1-5; TRBD1 is a possible D gene (6 bases). The ends were cut back, 4 bases at V and 5 bases at J, with 18 bases in the middle. CDR1 is SNHLY and CDR2 is FYNNEI in the germline V gene. CDR3 length equals 16 residues. Full variable domain (rest looked up from reference TRBV2 and TRBJ1-5): EPEVTQTPSHQVTQMGQEVILRCVPISNHLYFYWYRQILGQKVEFLVSFYNNEISEKSEIFDDQFSVERPDGSNFTLKIRSTKLEDSAMYFCASSVWTGGGDQPQHFGDGTRLSIL.

V is TRBV11-2 and J is TRBJ1-4, with TRBD1 identical over 8 bases. The germline V gene encodes CDR1 SGHAT and CDR2 FQNNGV. The CDR3 has 18 residues. Unmatched junction bases numbered 12, after V lost 1 base and J lost 5 bases. The CDR3: CASSLGRPGTGLNEKLFF. The DNA of the CDR3 is TGTGCCAGCAGCTTAGGACGTCCCGGGACAGGATTGAATGAAAAACTGTTTTTT.

This chain joins TRBV6-4 and TRBJ1-5; D unresolved. Germline loops: CDR1 MRHNA, CDR2 SNTAGT. The V gene lost 3 bases and the J gene lost 4 bases, with 7 bases spanning the gap. The CDR3 sequence is 13 residues long. In DNA form, the CDR3 reads TGTGCCAGCAGTGATGAAGAGAATCAGCCCCAGCATTTT. This sequence encodes CASSDEENQPQHF.

This clone has just a few counts. The chain recombines TRBV7-8 with TRBJ2-1; 10 bases are a match to TRBD2. After removal of 5 bases from V and 5 bases from J, the junction contained 3 bases not matched to a gene. The CDR3 runs 14 residues. Per the germline V gene, CDR1 is SGHVS and CDR2 is FQNEAQ. Written as DNA, the CDR3 is TGTGCCAGCAGCCGGACTAGCGGTCACAATGAGCAGTTCTTC. Translated: CASSRTSGHNEQFF.

The chain carries TRBV19 and TRBJ2-1; 12 bases fit TRBD2. This CDR3 contains 17 residues. The V gene's germline CDR1 is LNHDA and CDR2 SQIVND (reference sequence). Trimming cost V 7 bases and J 5 bases; bases outside gene matches: 12. The DNA for the CDR3 is TGTGCCAGTAAATTTCTAGCGGGAGGGCCGGGCCACAATGAGCAGTTCTTC. It yields the protein CASKFLAGGPGHNEQFF. The variable domain in full, completed from reference TRBV19 and TRBJ2-1, reads DGGITQSPKYLFRKEGQNVTLSCEQNLNHDAMYWYRQDPGQGLRLIYYSQIVNDFQKGDIAEGYSVSREKKESFPLTVTSAQKNPTAFYLCASKFLAGGPGHNEQFFGPGTRLTVL.

The gene calls are TRBV6-6 and TRBJ1-2, with unresolved D. Between the trimmed V and J ends, which lost 2 bases and 6 bases, there was a span of 7 bases. The CDR3 runs 12 residues. CDR1 is MNHNY, CDR2 SVGAGI, per germline (reference sequence). The CDR3 sequence is CASSYGPDGYTF. The DNA for the CDR3 is TGTGCCAGCAGTTACGGTCCGGATGGCTACACCTTC.

The CDR3 here is CASRGLGSRYEQYF. In DNA, the CDR3 is TGTGCCAGCAGGGGGCTCGGGAGTAGGTACGAGCAGTACTTC. The V and J genes are TRBV6-1 and TRBJ2-5; D is perhaps TRBD2 (6 bases). The last part of the DNA fits TRBJ2-7 better; the J call may be wrong. Looked up from germline, CDR1 is MNHNS and CDR2 is SASEGT. CDR3 length equals 14 residues.

The J gene is TRBJ2-3, the V gene TRBV14; D is tentatively TRBD1 or TRBD2 (5 bases each). Trimming removed 7 bases at V and 4 bases at J, with 21 bases between. CDR1 is SGHDN and CDR2 is FVKESK in the germline V gene. CDR3 length: 16 residues. The chain's CDR3 is CASTPLAGGSADTQYF. The DNA for the CDR3 is TGTGCCAGCACCCCCCTAGCTGGGGGAAGTGCAGATACGCAGTATTTT.

This sequence joins TRBV28 and TRBJ2-7; D not certain. In germline, CDR1 is MDHEN, CDR2 SYDVKM. The CDR3 runs 14 residues. V gave up 4 bases and J gave up 3 bases, with 13 bases separating them. The CDR3 region has the DNA TGTGCCAGCAGTTACCGCAACTCATACTACGAGCAGTACTTC. It is translated as CASSYRNSYYEQYF.